This record looks at one T cell receptor beta chain sequence and its context. What it recognizes is unknown. The sample originates from a study of cytomegalovirus exposure and HLA in healthy donors. General study points: In a later analysis, across HLA loci, associated TCR counts were highest for DRB1, lowest for HLA-C. Follow-up analysis seemed to connect common viral pathogens with several of the most significant clusters identified. Accurate prediction of most subjects' HLA-A and HLA-B alleles from TCR beta sequences was reported.

Primers: 60 Vbeta forward and 13 Jbeta reverse. As handled by the study authors: An analysis performed later counted 73 million or so unique TCR beta chains (roughly 9.9 million of them shared). The repertoire was sequenced with immunoSEQ multiplex PCR; TCRdb's copy has only in-frame clones and lacks some. The V and J calls and the clone size are those of that table, but D and trimming were determined from the DNA. The profile shows approximately 85,000 clones, about four fifths of them singletons. V was clipped by 5 bases and J by 5 bases; unmatched bases: 10. Germline V CDR1 and CDR2: LNHDA, SQIVND (reference sequence). CDR3 size: 17 residues.

V usage is TRBV19 and J usage is TRBJ2-5; the match to TRBD2 covers 14 bases. The source of this sequence is a man between 25 and 39 years old in good health and CMV-seronegative. The sequenced material came from PBMCs. The CDR3 DNA follows: TGTGCCAGTAGTGAAGCACCGGGACTAGCGGGAGTCGAGACCCAGTACTTC. Its translation is CASSEAPGLAGVETQYF.